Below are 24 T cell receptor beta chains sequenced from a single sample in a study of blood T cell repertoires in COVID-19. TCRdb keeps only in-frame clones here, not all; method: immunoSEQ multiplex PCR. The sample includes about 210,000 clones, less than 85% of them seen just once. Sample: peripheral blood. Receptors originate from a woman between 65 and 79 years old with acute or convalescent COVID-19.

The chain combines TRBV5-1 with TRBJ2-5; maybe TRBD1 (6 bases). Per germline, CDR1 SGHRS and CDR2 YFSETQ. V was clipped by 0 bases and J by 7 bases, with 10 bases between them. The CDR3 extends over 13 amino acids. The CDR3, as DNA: TGCGCCAGCAGCTTGGCACAGGGATCGACCCAGTACTTC. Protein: CASSLAQGSTQYF.

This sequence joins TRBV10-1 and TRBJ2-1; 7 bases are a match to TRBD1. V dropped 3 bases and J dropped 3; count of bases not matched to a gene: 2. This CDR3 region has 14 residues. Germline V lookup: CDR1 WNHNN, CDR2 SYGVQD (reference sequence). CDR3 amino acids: CASSEQGIYNEQFF. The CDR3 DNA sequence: TGCGCCAGCAGTGAACAGGGGATCTACAATGAGCAGTTCTTC.

CDR3 sequence reads: CATRQGSSGNTIYF. The CDR3 DNA follows: TGTGCCACACGACAGGGAAGCTCTGGAAACACCATATATTTT. J is TRBJ1-3 and V is TRBV2; 7 bases are shared with TRBD1. The CDR3 runs to 14 residues. V lost 10 bases to trimming and J lost 0 bases; unmatched junction nucleotides: 6. Germline V gene data show CDR1 as SNHLY and CDR2 as FYNNEI.

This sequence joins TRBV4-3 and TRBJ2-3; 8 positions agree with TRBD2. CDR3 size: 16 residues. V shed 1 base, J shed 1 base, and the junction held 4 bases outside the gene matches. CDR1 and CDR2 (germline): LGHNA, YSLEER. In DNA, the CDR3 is TGCGCCAGCAGCCAAGCCCTCGGGGGGGGCACAGATACGCAGTATTTT. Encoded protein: CASSQALGGGTDTQYF.

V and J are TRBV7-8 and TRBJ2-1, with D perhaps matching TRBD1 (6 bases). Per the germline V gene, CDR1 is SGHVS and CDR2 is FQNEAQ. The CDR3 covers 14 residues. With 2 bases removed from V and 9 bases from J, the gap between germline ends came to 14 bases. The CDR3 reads CASSLIRDTSEQFF. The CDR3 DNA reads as TGTGCCAGCAGCTTAATCCGGGACACCAGTGAGCAGTTCTTC.

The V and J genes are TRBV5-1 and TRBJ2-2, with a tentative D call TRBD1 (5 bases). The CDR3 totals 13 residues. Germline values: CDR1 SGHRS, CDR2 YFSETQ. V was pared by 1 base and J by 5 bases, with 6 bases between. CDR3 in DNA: TGCGCCAGCAGCTTGCAGGGAACCGGGGAGCTGTTTTTT. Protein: CASSLQGTGELFF.

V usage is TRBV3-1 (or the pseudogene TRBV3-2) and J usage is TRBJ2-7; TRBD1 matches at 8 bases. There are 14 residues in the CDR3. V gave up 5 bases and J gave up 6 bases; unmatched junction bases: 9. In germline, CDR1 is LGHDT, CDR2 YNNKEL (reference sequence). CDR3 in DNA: TGTGCCAGCAGCGCCGGACAGGGACGGCTCGAGCAGTACTTC. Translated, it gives CASSAGQGRLEQYF.

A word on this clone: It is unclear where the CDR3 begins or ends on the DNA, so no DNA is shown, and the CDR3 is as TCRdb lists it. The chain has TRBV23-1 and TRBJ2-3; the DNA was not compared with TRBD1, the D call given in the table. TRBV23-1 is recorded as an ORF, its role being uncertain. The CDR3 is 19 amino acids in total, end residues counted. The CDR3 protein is CASGFTQYFGPYIRVTQYF.

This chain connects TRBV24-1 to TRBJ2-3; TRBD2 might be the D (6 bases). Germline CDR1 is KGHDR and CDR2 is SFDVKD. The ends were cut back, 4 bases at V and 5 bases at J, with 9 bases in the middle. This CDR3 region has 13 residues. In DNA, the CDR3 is TGTGCCACCAGTGAGGGGGGACTAGATACGCAGTATTTT. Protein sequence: CATSEGGLDTQYF.

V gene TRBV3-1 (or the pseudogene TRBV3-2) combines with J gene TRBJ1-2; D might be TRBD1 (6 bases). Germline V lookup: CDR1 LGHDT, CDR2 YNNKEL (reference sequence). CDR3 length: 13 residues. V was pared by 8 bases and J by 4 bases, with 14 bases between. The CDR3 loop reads CASGTGTTYGYTF. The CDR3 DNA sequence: TGTGCCAGCGGTACAGGGACCACCTATGGCTACACCTTC.

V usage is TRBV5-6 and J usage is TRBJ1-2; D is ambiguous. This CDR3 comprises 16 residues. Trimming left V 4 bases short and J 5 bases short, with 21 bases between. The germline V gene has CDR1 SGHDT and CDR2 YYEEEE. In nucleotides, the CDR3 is TGTGCCAGCAGCCGTCGCTGGGGAGCTCCTCAGTATGGCTACACCTTC. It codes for CASSRRWGAPQYGYTF. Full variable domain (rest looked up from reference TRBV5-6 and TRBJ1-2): DAGVTQSPTHLIKTRGQQVTLRCSPKSGHDTVSWYQQALGQGPQFIFQYYEEEERQRGNFPDRFSGHQFPNYSSELNVNALLLGDSALYLCASSRRWGAPQYGYTFGSGTRLTVV.

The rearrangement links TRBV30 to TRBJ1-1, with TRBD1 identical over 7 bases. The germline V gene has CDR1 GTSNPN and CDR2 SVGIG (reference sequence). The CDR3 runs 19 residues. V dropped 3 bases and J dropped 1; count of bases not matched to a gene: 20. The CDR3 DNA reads TGTGCCTGGAGCCAGGACAGGCTCCGCGGTAAGGGACCGAACACTGAAGCTTTCTTT. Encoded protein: CAWSQDRLRGKGPNTEAFF.

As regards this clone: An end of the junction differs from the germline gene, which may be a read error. The CDR3 protein is CASSFYAAGEQLF. The DNA for the CDR3 is TGCGCCAGCAGCTTTTACGCTGCGGGTGAGCAGCTCTTC. The genes are TRBV5-1 and TRBJ2-1; perhaps TRBD2 as D (5 bases). This CDR3 comprises 13 residues. CDR1 SGHRS and CDR2 YFSETQ come from the germline V gene.

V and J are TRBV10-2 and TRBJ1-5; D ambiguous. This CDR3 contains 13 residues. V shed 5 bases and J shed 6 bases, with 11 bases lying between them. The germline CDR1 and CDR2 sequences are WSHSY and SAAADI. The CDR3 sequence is CASSHEVGQPQHF. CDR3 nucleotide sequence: TGCGCCAGCAGTCATGAGGTTGGTCAGCCCCAGCATTTT.

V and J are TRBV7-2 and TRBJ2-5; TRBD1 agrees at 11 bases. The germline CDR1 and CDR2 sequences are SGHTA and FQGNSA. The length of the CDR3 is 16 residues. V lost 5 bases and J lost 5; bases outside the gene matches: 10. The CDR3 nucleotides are TGTGCCAGCAGCCGCGACCCCGGGACAGGGGGTGAGACCCAGTACTTC. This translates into CASSRDPGTGGETQYF. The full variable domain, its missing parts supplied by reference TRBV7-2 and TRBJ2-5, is GAGVSQSPSNKVTEKGKDVELRCDPISGHTALYWYRQSLGQGLEFLIYFQGNSAPDKSGLPSDRFSAERTGGSVSTLTIQRTQQEDSAVYLCASSRDPGTGGETQYFGPGTRLLVL.

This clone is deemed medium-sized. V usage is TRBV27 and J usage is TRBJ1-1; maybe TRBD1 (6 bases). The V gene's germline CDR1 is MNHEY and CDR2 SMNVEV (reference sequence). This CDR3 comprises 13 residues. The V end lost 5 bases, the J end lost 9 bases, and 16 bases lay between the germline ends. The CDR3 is CASSPGGPEQAFF. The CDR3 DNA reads TGTGCCAGCAGTCCCGGGGGGCCCGAACAAGCTTTCTTT.

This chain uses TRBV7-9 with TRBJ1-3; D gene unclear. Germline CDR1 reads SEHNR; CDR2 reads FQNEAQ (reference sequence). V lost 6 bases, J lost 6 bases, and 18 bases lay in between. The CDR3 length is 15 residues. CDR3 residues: CASSPVAGPENTIYF. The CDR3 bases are TGTGCCAGCAGTCCTGTCGCAGGCCCGGAAAACACCATATATTTT.

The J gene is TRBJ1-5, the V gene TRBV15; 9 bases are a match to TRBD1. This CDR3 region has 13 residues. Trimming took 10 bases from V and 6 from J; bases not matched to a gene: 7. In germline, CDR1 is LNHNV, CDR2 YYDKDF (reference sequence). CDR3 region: CAIDRGVGQPQHF. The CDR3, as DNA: TGTGCCATAGACAGGGGGGTAGGTCAGCCCCAGCATTTT.

DNA for the CDR3: TGTGCCAGCAGCAAGGGGGCGCGAGGCAATCAGCCCCAGCATTTT. Amino acid sequence: CASSKGARGNQPQHF. The genes are TRBV5-8 and TRBJ1-5; 7 bases align to TRBD1. The J segment lost 2 bases and the V segment lost 4 bases, leaving 6 bases of the junction unmatched. The V gene's germline CDR1 is SGHTS and CDR2 YDEGEE. The CDR3 sequence is 15 residues long.

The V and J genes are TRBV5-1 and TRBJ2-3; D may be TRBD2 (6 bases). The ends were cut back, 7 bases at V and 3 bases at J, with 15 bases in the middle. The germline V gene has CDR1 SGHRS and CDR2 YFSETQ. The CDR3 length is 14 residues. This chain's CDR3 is CASAVGGRTDTQYF. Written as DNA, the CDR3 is TGCGCCAGCGCCGTGGGAGGAAGGACAGATACGCAGTATTTT.

The CDR3 DNA is TGTGCCAGCAGGCGGTACTCGACAGCTGAATTTGAAGCTTTCTTT. Its protein is CASRRYSTAEFEAFF. V gene TRBV6-5 combines with J gene TRBJ1-1; perhaps TRBD1 as D (5 bases). V lost 6 bases and J 7 bases, leaving 21 bases between the germline ends. The CDR3 has 15 residues. Germline V gives CDR1 MNHEY, CDR2 SVGAGI.

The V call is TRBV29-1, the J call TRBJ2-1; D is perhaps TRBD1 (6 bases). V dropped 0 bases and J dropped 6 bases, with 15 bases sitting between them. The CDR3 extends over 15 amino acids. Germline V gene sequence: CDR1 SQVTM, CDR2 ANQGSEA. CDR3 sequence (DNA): TGCAGCGTTGAAGAGGGTTTCAGGGGCGCCAATGAGCAGTTCTTC. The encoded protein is CSVEEGFRGANEQFF.

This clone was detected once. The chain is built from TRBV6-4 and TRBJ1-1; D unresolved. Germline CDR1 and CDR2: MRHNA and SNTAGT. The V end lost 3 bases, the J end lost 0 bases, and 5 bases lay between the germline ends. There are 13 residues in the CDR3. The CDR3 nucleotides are TGTGCCAGCAGTGAGGGCCTGAACACTGAAGCTTTCTTT. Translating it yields CASSEGLNTEAFF.

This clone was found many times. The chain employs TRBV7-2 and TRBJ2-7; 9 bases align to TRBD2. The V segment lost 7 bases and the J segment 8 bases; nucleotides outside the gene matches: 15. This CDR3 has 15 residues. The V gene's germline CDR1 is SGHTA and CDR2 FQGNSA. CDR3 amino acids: CASTPRVGLASQQYF. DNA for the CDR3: TGTGCCAGCACCCCACGGGTGGGACTAGCATCTCAGCAGTACTTC.